The subject of this entry is one TCR beta chain. This entry belongs to a study of blood T cell repertoires in COVID-19. Study information: Acute and convalescent COVID-19 samples came from the United States, Italy and Spain. The analysed material was cDNA or gDNA that came from T cells, B-cell-depleted T cells, or PBMCs.

Authors' data handling: Using reference gene primer amplification, nucleated cell counts were estimated. Libraries were prepared by immunoSEQ multiplex PCR; TCRdb keeps only in-frame clonotypes and omits some of them. D and trimming were read from the DNA, whereas the V and J calls and clone size are those reported in that table. The sample lists some 250,000 clones, just under 85% seen once, with over 8% in the top ten. Looked up from germline, CDR1 is SNHLY and CDR2 is FYNNEI. The V and J ends lost 2 bases and 2 bases respectively, with 10 bases between them. The CDR3 runs to 15 residues. This clonotype was sampled from a woman over 75 with acute or convalescent COVID-19. Sequencing was done on a sample of peripheral blood. V and J are TRBV2 and TRBJ1-5, with D maybe TRBD1 (5 bases). The CDR3 coding sequence is TGTGCCAGCAGTGAATACCTAGGGGGCAATCAGCCCCAGCATTTT. It is translated as CASSEYLGGNQPQHF.